What follows are 7 T cell receptor beta chains derived from one specimen sequenced in a study of blood T cell repertoires in COVID-19. Profiled with immunoSEQ multiplex PCR; TCRdb holds only in-frame clones, not every one. Counted here are some 130,000 clones, around 80% occurring once; the ten biggest clones make up around 1.9%. Sequenced material: peripheral blood. The source of these receptors is a man in his 70s with acute or convalescent COVID-19.

CDR3 protein: CASSLGWAQTSPSSYNEQFF. CDR3 DNA sequence: TGCGCCAGCAGCTTGGGCTGGGCACAAACTAGCCCCAGCTCCTACAATGAGCAGTTCTTC. V is TRBV5-1 and J is TRBJ2-1, with a tentative D call TRBD2 (6 bases). From germline, CDR1 is SGHRS and CDR2 YFSETQ. CDR3 length: 20 residues. V lost 0 bases, J lost 0 bases, and 22 bases lay in between.

CDR3 coding DNA: TGTGCCAGCTCGAGACTAGCGGGGGTCAGGGAGACCCAGTACTTC. Amino acid sequence: CASSRLAGVRETQYF. J is TRBJ2-5 and V is TRBV6-5; 12 bases align to TRBD2. Germline values: CDR1 MNHEY, CDR2 SVGAGI. J was trimmed by 5 bases and V by 8 bases; bases with no gene match: 9. This CDR3 comprises 15 residues.

The rearrangement links TRBV6-1 to TRBJ1-5, with D uncertain. The V gene's germline CDR1 is MNHNS and CDR2 SASEGT. V lost 2 bases and J 0 bases, leaving 11 bases between the germline ends. The length of the CDR3 is 16 residues. In DNA, the CDR3 is TGTGCCAGCAGTGAACTCACAGCTTATAGCAATCAGCCCCAGCATTTT. Translation gives CASSELTAYSNQPQHF.

The chain is built from TRBV5-1 and TRBJ1-2; the D gene is possibly TRBD1 (6 bases). V lost 2 bases, J lost 2 bases, and 10 bases lay in between. Germline V gene lookup returns CDR1 SGHRS and CDR2 YFSETQ. This CDR3 has 14 residues. CDR3 bases: TGCGCCAGCAGCTTTCTTCAGGGGAACTATGGCTACACCTTC. Encoded protein: CASSFLQGNYGYTF.

The chain carries TRBV15 and TRBJ1-5; D unclear. The germline gives CDR1 LNHNV, CDR2 YYDKDF (reference sequence). This CDR3 contains 13 residues. Trimming removed 0 bases at V and 6 bases at J, with 6 bases between. The DNA for the CDR3 is TGTGCCACCAGCAGAGATCCAATTCAGCCCCAGCATTTT. This codes for CATSRDPIQPQHF.

V usage is TRBV27 and J usage is TRBJ2-2; 8 positions agree with TRBD1. J was trimmed by 6 bases and V by 5 bases; bases with no gene match: 8. The CDR3 totals 15 residues. The V gene's germline CDR1 is MNHEY and CDR2 SMNVEV (reference sequence). The CDR3 DNA sequence: TGTGCCAGCAGTATCCGGACAGGGTGGTCCGGGGAGCTGTTTTTT. Translating gives CASSIRTGWSGELFF.

The V gene is TRBV6-5, the J gene TRBJ1-6; no clear D gene. Germline V CDR1 and CDR2: MNHEY, SVGAGI. This CDR3 region has 16 residues. V lost 0 bases, J lost 7 bases, and 13 bases lay in between. This CDR3 is CASSYSRGLKNSPLHF. The CDR3 DNA sequence: TGTGCCAGCAGTTACTCGCGGGGTCTGAAGAATTCACCCCTCCACTTT.